The 16 T cell receptor beta chains presented below share a single source sample, sequenced in a study of low-dose radiotherapy and immunotherapy resistance in tumors. First-strand cDNA used TRAV- and TRBV-specific primers, covering alpha and beta chains. Both a constant-region primer and a V-primer adapter served to amplify TCRs across 20 to 25 PCR cycles. MiXCR, run by TCRdb on the reads, gives a single entry per CDR3 protein. The data contain under 90,000 distinct CDR3 sequences, 18% of them singletons. Time point described: before trial treatment. The sequenced sample was PBMCs, obtained before treatment. The receptors shown here come from a male donor with prostate cancer.

The chain carries TRBV6-2 or TRBV6-3 and TRBJ2-3; D is ambiguous. Trimming pared 5 bases from V and 2 bases from J, leaving 14 bases between. The germline V gene encodes CDR1 MNHEY and CDR2 SVGEGT. The CDR3 runs 15 residues. The CDR3 coding sequence is TGTGCCAGCAGTGAAGATTGGGATCCCACAGATACGCAGTATTTT. Its protein product is CASSEDWDPTDTQYF.

This clonotype has at least ten counts. This rearrangement joins TRBV7-2 to TRBJ2-3; D might be TRBD1 or TRBD2, each matching 5 bases. Germline lookup yields CDR1 SGHTA and CDR2 FQGNSA. Trimming stripped 5 bases from V and 1 base from J, with 10 bases between. The CDR3 is made up of 14 amino acids. The DNA of the CDR3 is TGTGCCAGCAGCCGGGGCCCCCGCACAGATACGCAGTATTTT. It codes for CASSRGPRTDTQYF. Filled out from reference TRBV7-2 and TRBJ2-3, the complete variable domain reads GAGVSQSPSNKVTEKGKDVELRCDPISGHTALYWYRQSLGQGLEFLIYFQGNSAPDKSGLPSDRFSAERTGGSVSTLTIQRTQQEDSAVYLCASSRGPRTDTQYFGPGTRLTVL.

This clonotype occurred a few times. The likely explanation is a read error, given a far larger clone one base away. CDR3 coding DNA: TGTGCCAGCAGTCGAGAGTGGAACTACAATGAGCAGTTCTTC. Translation: CASSREWNYNEQFF. The chain joins TRBV6-5 to TRBJ2-5; D gene ambiguous. The J call may be incorrect, as the DNA end agrees better with TRBJ2-1. Looked up from germline, CDR1 is MNHEY and CDR2 is SVGAGI. The CDR3 totals 14 residues.

At least ten counts were recorded for this clonotype. CDR3 residues: CASSLIRASGGGEQFF. For the CDR3, the DNA is TGTGCCAGCAGCTTAATCCGGGCTAGCGGGGGTGGTGAGCAGTTCTTC. This chain joins TRBV11-2 and TRBJ2-1; 10 bases are shared with TRBD2. The CDR3 contains 16 residues. V lost 2 bases, J lost 9 bases, and 10 bases stayed unmatched. Germline V gene data show CDR1 as SGHAT and CDR2 as FQNNGV.

This clonotype was picked up many times. The J gene is TRBJ1-6, the V gene TRBV5-1; TRBD1 agrees at 9 bases. The CDR3 is 15 amino acids. The germline CDR1 and CDR2 sequences are SGHRS and YFSETQ. Losses at the gene ends were 6 bases for V and 8 bases for J; bases not matched to a gene: 9. The chain's CDR3 is CASTGQGPEDSPLHF. The CDR3 DNA reads as TGCGCCAGCACAGGACAGGGGCCCGAGGATTCACCCCTCCACTTT.

A remark on this clonotype: With a much larger clone just one base away, this may be a read error. The chain combines TRBV30 with TRBJ2-3, with 8 bases lining up with TRBD2. In germline, CDR1 is GTSNPN, CDR2 SVGIG (reference sequence). The CDR3 loop spans 14 amino acids. The CDR3 protein is CACSVSGGGDTQYF. The DNA of the CDR3 is TGTGCCTGTAGTGTAAGCGGGGGAGGAGATACGCAGTATTTT.

This chain links TRBV12-3 or TRBV12-4 with TRBJ2-1; D is ambiguous. The CDR3 covers 12 residues. V gave up 4 bases and J gave up 9 bases, with 10 bases separating them. CDR3 loop: CASSYEGSEQFF. In DNA form, the CDR3 reads TGTGCCAGCAGTTACGAAGGTAGTGAGCAGTTCTTC.

This clonotype was seen many times. The chain uses TRBV7-2 and TRBJ2-7; TRBD1 matches at 8 bases. Germline V lookup: CDR1 SGHTA, CDR2 FQGNSA. This CDR3 is 12 amino acids long. V gave up 8 bases and J gave up 2 bases; unmatched junction bases: 2. CDR3 protein: CASGTGPYEQYF. Written as DNA, the CDR3 is TGTGCCAGCGGGACAGGACCCTACGAGCAGTACTTC.

This clonotype was detected only once. The rearrangement uses TRBV9 and TRBJ2-2, with D tentatively TRBD2 (6 bases). The V end lost 0 bases, the J end lost 1 base, and 13 bases lay between the germline ends. Germline V lookup: CDR1 SGDLS, CDR2 YYNGEE. The CDR3 has 17 amino acids. The CDR3 DNA sequence: TGTGCCAGCAGCGTAGATCGGCTAGCGCTGAACACCGGGGAGCTGTTTTTT. It translates to CASSVDRLALNTGELFF.

This clonotype appeared many times. The chain joins TRBV2 to TRBJ2-1, with 7 bases aligning to TRBD1. The V and J ends lost 8 bases and 2 bases, in that order; junction bases with no gene match: 3. The CDR3 contains 13 residues. Germline values: CDR1 SNHLY, CDR2 FYNNEI. In DNA, the CDR3 is TGTGCCAGCGGACAGGAAACCTACAATGAGCAGTTCTTC. Encoded protein: CASGQETYNEQFF. Drawing the rest from reference TRBV2 and TRBJ2-1, the complete variable domain is EPEVTQTPSHQVTQMGQEVILRCVPISNHLYFYWYRQILGQKVEFLVSFYNNEISEKSEIFDDQFSVERPDGSNFTLKIRSTKLEDSAMYFCASGQETYNEQFFGPGTRLTVL.

The sample holds many counts of this clonotype. This chain connects TRBV5-1 to TRBJ1-6, with D maybe TRBD1 (5 bases). The CDR3 has 15 residues. In germline, CDR1 is SGHRS, CDR2 YFSETQ. V was pared by 5 bases and J by 7 bases, with 16 bases between. DNA for the CDR3: TGCGCCAGCAGTCTGGGGCGGGACCCAAATTCACCCCTCCACTTT. It encodes CASSLGRDPNSPLHF.

As to this clonotype: The DNA is left out, because the CDR3 cannot be placed on it with certainty; the CDR3 is given as TCRdb lists it. The chain uses TRBV29-1 and TRBJ2-2; no check of the table's D call, TRBD1, against the DNA was made. The CDR3 has 15 amino acids, counting both end residues. The germline gives CDR1 SQVTM, CDR2 ANQGSEA. CDR3 residues: CSVNRGPGELFFFFF.

This clonotype was picked up many times. The chain recombines TRBV5-1 with TRBJ1-6; TRBD1 matches at 10 bases. The germline CDR1 and CDR2 sequences are SGHRS and YFSETQ. This CDR3 is built from 18 residues. J was trimmed by 1 base and V by 3 bases; bases with no gene match: 7. The CDR3 loop is CASSSTGGKESYNSPLHF. CDR3 coding DNA: TGCGCCAGCAGCTCGACAGGGGGCAAGGAATCCTATAATTCACCCCTCCACTTT.

This clonotype came up many times. The chain has TRBV7-2 and TRBJ2-2; 8 nucleotides line up with TRBD1. The CDR3 contains 15 residues. Per germline, CDR1 SGHTA and CDR2 FQGNSA. The J segment lost 6 bases and the V segment lost 6 bases, leaving 9 bases of the junction unmatched. CDR3 DNA: TGTGCCAGCAGTCAGATCAGGGGGCGACCCGGGGAGCTGTTTTTT. Translated: CASSQIRGRPGELFF.

There are many counts of this clonotype. This chain uses TRBV12-3 or TRBV12-4 with TRBJ2-6; 8 bases fit TRBD1. The CDR3 is made up of 21 amino acids. Losses at the gene ends were 3 bases for V and 0 bases for J; bases not matched to a gene: 16. CDR3 sequence (DNA): TGTGCCAGCAGTTTGGTCAGGGGGCTTTCTTCGTGGTTCTCTGGGGCCAACGTCCTGACTTTC. Amino acid sequence: CASSLVRGLSSWFSGANVLTF.

In its sample, this clonotype was seen many times. The chain uses TRBV6-2 or TRBV6-3 and TRBJ1-5, with 7 positions matching TRBD1. CDR1 is MNHEY and CDR2 is SVGEGT in the germline V gene. J was trimmed by 7 bases and V by 5 bases; bases with no gene match: 14. The CDR3 runs 16 residues. CDR3 region: CASSPPPTGTPQPQHF. The CDR3 DNA sequence: TGTGCCAGCAGTCCCCCTCCGACAGGGACGCCCCAGCCCCAGCATTTT.